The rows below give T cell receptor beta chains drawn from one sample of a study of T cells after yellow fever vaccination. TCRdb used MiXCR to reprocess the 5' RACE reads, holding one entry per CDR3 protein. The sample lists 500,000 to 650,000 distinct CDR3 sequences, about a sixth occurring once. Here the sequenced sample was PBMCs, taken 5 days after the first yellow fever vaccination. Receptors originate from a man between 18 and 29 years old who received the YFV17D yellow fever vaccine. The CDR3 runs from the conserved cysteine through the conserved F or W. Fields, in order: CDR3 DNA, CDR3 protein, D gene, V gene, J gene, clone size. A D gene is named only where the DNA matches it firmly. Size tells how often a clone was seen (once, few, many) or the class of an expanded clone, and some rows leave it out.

TGTGCCAGCAGTTACTCTCTTGCGGGTCAGGGTGAGCAGTTCTTC,CASSYSLAGQGEQFF,NA,TRBV6-5,TRBJ2-1,few
TGTGCCAGCAGCCAGGGGGCGAATCAGCCCCAGCATTTT,CASSQGANQPQHF,TRBD1,TRBV6-6,TRBJ1-5,few
TGTGCCAGCAGCTTTAGACTGGGGAAGACAGGGGAGAACACTGAAGCTTTCTTT,CASSFRLGKTGENTEAFF,TRBD1,TRBV7-6,TRBJ1-1,NA
TGTGCCAGCAGCTTTCTGGGGGCCGGTGACACTGAAGCTTTCTTT,CASSFLGAGDTEAFF,NA,TRBV7-9,TRBJ1-1,few
TGTGCCAGCAGTGTCTCGATAAACACTGAAGCTTTCTTT,CASSVSINTEAFF,NA,TRBV6-4,TRBJ1-1,many
TGCGCCAGCAGCTTTGGAGGAGGGGATGGCTACACCTTC,CASSFGGGDGYTF,NA,TRBV5-1,TRBJ1-2,few
TGTGCCAGCAGCCGCCTCCTCAGGGGTAAAGAGACCCAGTACTTC,CASSRLLRGKETQYF,NA,TRBV4-2,TRBJ2-5,few
TGTGCCAGCAGCTTAACTCAGGGTGGCGCAGATACGCAGTATTTT,CASSLTQGGADTQYF,NA,TRBV11-2,TRBJ2-3,NA
TGTGCCAGCAACCCACAGGGGGCTGGCACCGGGGAGCTGTTTTTT,CASNPQGAGTGELFF,TRBD1,TRBV28,TRBJ2-2,NA
TGTGCCAGCAGTGAAAGTCTGATTTCGAACACTGAAGCTTTCTTT,CASSESLISNTEAFF,NA,TRBV2,TRBJ1-1,few
TGCGCCAGCCGGCTAGATAGCGGGGGCGACACCGGGGAGCTGTTTTTT,CASRLDSGGDTGELFF,TRBD2,TRBV4-1,TRBJ2-2,few
TGTGCCAGCAGCTTAATGGGGGTGGAGGAGCAGTACTTC,CASSLMGVEEQYF,NA,TRBV7-9,TRBJ2-7,NA
TGTGCCAGCAGCGTACATGGGGGGGCGCTCACTGAAGCTTTCTTT,CASSVHGGALTEAFF,NA,TRBV9,TRBJ1-1,NA
TGTGCCACCAGTGACGAGGGGGGGGGAGACAATGAGCAGTTCTTC,CATSDEGGGDNEQFF,NA,TRBV24-1,TRBJ2-1,few